This TCR beta chain came from a study of cytomegalovirus exposure and HLA in healthy donors (dated by TCRdb to 2017 to 2019). As for the study more broadly: In an earlier analysis of roughly 500 of the donors, 276 Gb of sequence data and 117 million unique TCR beta sequences from 180 million or so T cells were reported. Among 398 genotyped donors of the cohort, an average of approximately 240,000 unique TCR beta nucleotide sequences were sequenced per donor, around 18% of them non-productive. The study aimed to test whether signatures of past pathogen exposure could be identified by cataloging public T cell receptors. In addition to the first cohort of approximately 670 subjects, a separate validation cohort of approximately 110 different subjects was used. The number of donors typed differed by locus, with 629-630 for A, B, C, DRB1 and DQB1, roughly 520 for DQA1, nearly 610 for DPA1, and around 450 for DPB1. The genetic ancestry cluster associated with self-reported Caucasian donors included about 84% of the 398 genotyped donors. Four or five DR-DQ haplotypes were handled as single units for association and clustering, since linkage in the cohort was strong. All discovery cohort repertoires had been generated on a single sequencing platform. A later genetic analysis took genome-wide SNP genotypes for about three fifths of the roughly 700 donors and used that subset as a discovery cohort. The T cell repertoires of 670 or so subjects were profiled by immunosequencing and related to cytomegalovirus serostatus. To predict cytomegalovirus infection status, the study combined high-throughput TCR immunosequencing, statistical association of individual TCRs with disease status, and machine learning. Class I and class II HLA loci were covered by the typing at four-digit resolution. About 300 gigabases of sequencing data and approximately 84 million unique TCR sequences were included in an early release covering around 650 HLA-typed donors. Donor age, sex, ethnicity and CMV serostatus were collected together with the repertoire data. To study patterns of TCR occurrence, a later analysis re-analyzed previously published TCR beta repertoires from several hundred donors and added high-resolution HLA genotyping. In the later analysis, no new phenotypic data were used to find candidate immune exposures; instead, reliance was placed on TCR beta sequences and their occurrence across donors. In an earlier analysis of a few hundred of the donors, high-throughput TCR beta sequencing was used to judge whether each TCR beta V gene segment behaved as functional or pseudogenic. Overall study results and their limits: An association between a missense DCLRE1C variant and V-gene and J-gene trimming of TCR beta chains was found in a later genetic analysis and replicated in an independent cohort. Only TCR beta chains were sequenced in this cohort, and the absence of alpha or paired-chain data limited detectable features. Most TCR sequences were observed very rarely across donors, whereas some public TCRs were present in many individuals. Compared with equally common non-associated chains, HLA-associated TCR beta chains in a later analysis were more clonally expanded and had lower generation probabilities. A cluster of highly shared sequence variants was judged likely to be a technical artifact of the sequencing pipeline. According to a later analysis, parvovirus B19, influenza, CMV and Epstein-Barr virus appeared linked to several top co-occurrence clusters. The study gave a list of 150 to 200 TCR beta chains associated with cytomegalovirus. Correlated functional status among segregating V segments might be attributable to linkage disequilibrium, but an unknown experimental factor could not be ruled out. Cytomegalovirus status was reported to be diagnosed by the classifier with high specificity and sensitivity in both the original and validation cohorts. A further reported finding was that TCR beta sequences accurately predicted the HLA-A and HLA-B alleles for most subjects in the first cohort. Because the 87-base-pair reads could not distinguish some IMGT-functional V segments, including TRBV6-2 and TRBV6-3, those segments were excluded. Roughly uniform sequencing depth across donors was assumed in presence/absence analyses, although this assumption may not hold. A later analysis found that TCR association rates varied across HLA loci, with DRB1 alleles showing the most associated TCRs and HLA-C alleles the fewest. Immune exposure information for the cohort was limited to CMV serostatus. Roughly 15 rarely observed V segments, including chromosome 9 orphons, were excluded from the earlier analysis of about 500 of the donors because counts were too low. In an earlier analysis of roughly 560 of the donors, most TCR beta V segments were observed in productive rearrangements about 90% or about 30% of the time, broadly matching IMGT annotations. The authors suggested that the approach could potentially be generalized to other disease states and immunological phenotypes. Because HLA typing was unavailable for some donors at each locus, only the typed subset was used in association tests. According to a later analysis, most CMV-associated TCR beta chains appeared to be HLA-restricted, and the HLA associations seemed to be driven largely by CMV exposure. Three of the identified cytomegalovirus-associated TCR beta chains were confirmed in vitro to be specific for cytomegalovirus antigens. Compared with the approximately 710-donor mean, donors in an Asian-associated ancestry cluster had fewer N-insertions in productive TCRs, according to a later genetic analysis. When HLA alleles, especially DR and DQ, strongly co-occurred, TCR associations were difficult to assign to individual alleles. A later analysis associated 15,000 to 20,000 TCR beta sequences with specific HLA alleles at a false discovery rate of 0.05.

V is shortened by 0 bases, J by 5 bases, and the region joining them spans 13 bases. As encoded in the germline V gene (reference sequence), CDR1 is PRHDT while CDR2 is FYEKMQ. The CDR3 numbers 15 residues from cysteine through phenylalanine. Only the CDR3 DNA stays, 45 bases, in frame from base 1. As to this clone: Its antigen has not been determined. No qualities accompany the bases; no much larger clone lies one base away.

The cohort comprised around 690 healthy bone marrow donors. At the time of sampling, all cohort members were nominally healthy, though unrecorded immune exposures were likely present. The donor tested CMV seronegative, placing the donor among the roughly 350 seronegative members of the cohort. Every donor gave a peripheral blood sample, and the peripheral blood mononuclear cells from that sample were used for TCR beta sequencing. Genomic DNA was extracted from the blood cell samples with the Qiagen DNeasy Blood Extraction Kit. Libraries were made using the immunoSEQ multiplex PCR assay. For the multiplex PCR, a mixture combining 60 forward primers for TCR Vbeta segments and 13 reverse primers for TCR Jbeta segments was used. A multiplex PCR assay on genomic DNA amplified the CDR3 region of rearranged TCR beta genes. On the Illumina HiSeq System, the amplified TCR beta libraries were sequenced as 87-base-pair reads. The original pipeline was this. A later analysis counted about 76 million unique TCR beta chains across the 550 to 800 repertoires, and 10 million to 12 million of these chains were shared by at least two donors. To remove PCR and sequencing errors, raw reads were error-corrected and collapsed into unique sequences using a nearest-neighbor algorithm that merged closely related sequences. V, D and J gene segments were assigned by aligning CDR3 sequences to IMGT reference sequences. For a sequence to be retained, at least a six-nucleotide match to both a V gene segment and a J gene segment was required. A rearrangement counted as productive if the CDR3 had no stop codons and remained in frame with V and J, and every other rearrangement counted as non-productive. CDR3 was defined according to IMGT convention as the region running from the second conserved V-encoded cysteine to the conserved J-encoded phenylalanine. The earlier analysis of approximately 590 of the donors excluded any sequence lacking an unambiguous match to a single V gene segment. In an earlier analysis of almost 600 of the donors, a V segment was called functional when productive rearrangements were above 56.7%, and segregating when the standard deviation between donors exceeded 5%. A statistical classification framework was built to diagnose cytomegalovirus status from the catalog of TCR beta chain sequences. In a later analysis, TCR nucleotide sequences were compared against IMGT/GENE-DB human TR gene sequences so that V and J genes could be assigned. In a later analysis, CDR3 sequences and most-parsimonious VDJ recombination scenarios were assigned using the TCRdist pipeline. In a later analysis, each TCR beta chain was defined by its CDR3 amino acid sequence together with its V-gene family, and reads lacking a unique V-gene family were excluded. As a way to deal with suspected cross-contamination and a sequencing artifact, a later analysis dropped 450 to 700 nucleotide sequences that were highly shared and had low generation probability. In a later analysis, a clonal expansion index was calculated for each public chain from normalized within-repertoire ranks of inferred template counts. In a later analysis, generation probabilities were computed with a VDJ recombination model fitted to out-of-frame rearrangements, and the resulting probabilities were checked against IGoR. In a later analysis, TCR-TCR, TCR-HLA and TCR-CMV co-occurrence was scored with hypergeometric tests, and a repertoire-size bias correction was applied to TCR pairs. To estimate false discovery rates, a later analysis permuted the HLA or CMV assignments 20 times. In a later analysis, co-occurring TCRs were grouped with DBSCAN, and TCRdist sequence similarity was added when clustering was performed within HLA-allele-positive subsets. Repertoires with fewer than 30,000 or more than 120,000 public chains were left out of co-occurrence clustering, as were five repertoires with anomalous nucleotide sharing. TCRdb limited this immuneACCESS table to in-frame rearrangements with V and J called. A share of clones is missing; checked studies link under half to unresolved V genes, and the rest is unexplained. Clone size and V and J calls were adopted from that table, with D and trimming inferred from the DNA. Within this sample are 110,000 to 150,000 clones, with roughly a tenth of them counted one time only. Less than 2% of the sample comes from the top ten.

The rearranged segments are TRBV13 and TRBJ1-2, with no confident D gene call. Material for sequencing was PBMCs. The source of this sequence is a male donor in good health and CMV-seronegative. The CDR3: CASSLGFEDRYGYTF. At the DNA level, the sequence is TGTGCCAGCAGCTTAGGCTTTGAGGATCGGTATGGCTACACCTTC.